This entry lists 27 T cell receptor beta chains sequenced from one sample in a study of cytotoxic CD8 clonotypes in ibrutinib-treated CLL (dated by TCRdb to the early 2020s). The meaning of the sample's time point label: about twelve months on ibrutinib. The library was made by the immunoSEQ multiplex PCR assay. The clones in this table, taken by TCRdb from immuneACCESS, are in-frame only. Not every clone is retained; where verified, under half of the shortfall comes from an unresolved V gene, and the cause of the rest is unknown. This sample has 110,000 to 150,000 clones in its table, and about 72% of those were observed once. The ten largest clones represent 28% of the sample. The starting material was PBMCs, obtained after 12 months of ibrutinib treatment. Source of these receptors: a human donor with chronic lymphocytic leukemia.

The chain joins TRBV6-5 to TRBJ1-5; D not certain. The CDR3 has 14 residues. CDR1 and CDR2 (germline): MNHEY, SVGAGI. V lost 2 bases and J lost 6, with 11 bases in between. CDR3 region: CASSYAGARQPQHF. CDR3 in DNA: TGTGCCAGCAGTTACGCCGGAGCCCGTCAGCCCCAGCATTTT.

The chain couples TRBV2 to TRBJ2-1; 9 bases are shared with TRBD2. The CDR3 consists of 13 residues. The J segment lost 9 bases and the V segment lost 7 bases, leaving 7 bases of the junction unmatched. The V gene's germline CDR1 is SNHLY and CDR2 FYNNEI. The CDR3 loop is CASIMTSGGEQFF. DNA of the CDR3: TGTGCCAGCATCATGACTAGCGGTGGTGAGCAGTTCTTC.

The V and J genes are TRBV14 and TRBJ2-1; tentative D call: TRBD2 (7 bases). In germline, CDR1 is SGHDN, CDR2 FVKESK. Trimming pared 5 bases from V and 6 bases from J, leaving 14 bases between. The CDR3 covers 14 residues. The CDR3: CASSNMGGPNEQFF. In nucleotides, the CDR3 is TGTGCCAGCAGCAACATGGGGGGGCCCAATGAGCAGTTCTTC.

In DNA, the CDR3 is TGTGCCAGCAGTTCCACGACTAGCGTCCAAGAGACCCAGTACTTC. Encoded protein: CASSSTTSVQETQYF. The gene calls are TRBV28 and TRBJ2-5; 8 nucleotides agree with TRBD2. V shed 4 bases, J shed 1 base, and the junction held 5 bases outside the gene matches. The CDR3 runs to 15 residues. Per the germline V gene, CDR1 is MDHEN and CDR2 is SYDVKM.

The gene calls are TRBV11-2 and TRBJ2-5; 9 bases map to TRBD2. The trim removed 1 base at V and 4 bases at J, leaving 7 bases unmatched. The CDR3 has 16 residues. Germline CDR1 SGHAT, CDR2 FQNNGV. The CDR3 reads CASSLGNSGSPETQYF. CDR3 DNA: TGTGCCAGCAGCTTAGGCAATAGCGGGAGCCCAGAGACCCAGTACTTC. The whole variable domain, remainder taken from reference TRBV11-2 and TRBJ2-5, is EAGVAQSPRYKIIEKRQSVAFWCNPISGHATLYWYQQILGQGPKLLIQFQNNGVVDDSQLPKDRFSAERLKGVDSTLKIQPAKLEDSAVYLCASSLGNSGSPETQYFGPGTRLLVL.

The chain recombines TRBV25-1 with TRBJ2-1, with TRBD1 matching over 7 bases. V shed 7 bases and J 0 bases; nucleotides not matched to a gene: 6. Germline values: CDR1 MGHDK, CDR2 SYGVNS. The CDR3 is 15 residues long. CDR3 coding DNA: TGTGCCAGCACCCAAACAGGGGCCTCCTACAATGAGCAGTTCTTC. It specifies CASTQTGASYNEQFF.

The rearrangement links TRBV7-2 to TRBJ1-6; 7 bases fit TRBD1. V trimming: 4 bases; J trimming: 0 bases; junction bases outside the gene matches: 9. CDR1 is SGHTA, CDR2 FQGNSA, per germline. This CDR3 is 18 amino acids long. CDR3 loop: CASSSQGHTSSYNSPLHF. The CDR3 nucleotides are TGTGCCAGCAGCTCACAGGGGCATACTAGCTCCTATAATTCACCCCTCCACTTT.

The chain employs TRBV7-2 and TRBJ1-5; 8 positions match TRBD1. V lost 5 bases and J lost 5; bases outside the gene matches: 8. The CDR3 has 15 residues. Germline V lookup: CDR1 SGHTA, CDR2 FQGNSA. CDR3 sequence reads: CASSPRTGSYQPQHF. The CDR3 region has the DNA TGTGCCAGCAGCCCGCGGACAGGGAGCTATCAGCCCCAGCATTTT.

This sequence joins TRBV28 and TRBJ1-1; TRBD1 matches at 7 bases. CDR3 length equals 15 residues. CDR1 and CDR2 from the germline V gene are MDHEN and SYDVKM. V was pared by 3 bases and J by 6 bases, with 10 bases of the junction left unmatched. CDR3 in DNA: TGTGCCAGCAGTTTCTCGATTGGGACAGACGCTGAAGCTTTCTTT. It translates to CASSFSIGTDAEAFF.

This clone was counted ten times or more. This rearrangement joins TRBV18 to TRBJ1-6, with 7 bases that match TRBD1. The CDR3 extends over 14 amino acids. J was trimmed by 7 bases and V by 3 bases; bases with no gene match: 3. In germline, CDR1 is KGHSH, CDR2 LQKENI. The CDR3 DNA is TGTGCCAGCTCACCCGGGACAGAGAATTCACCCCTCCACTTT. Translation gives CASSPGTENSPLHF.

V is TRBV6-4 and J is TRBJ1-3; no definite D call. Trimming cost V 3 bases and J 0 bases, with 3 bases left between them. This CDR3 comprises 13 residues. The germline V gene encodes CDR1 MRHNA and CDR2 SNTAGT. Written as DNA, the CDR3 is TGTGCCAGCAGTGATGGCTCTGGAAACACCATATATTTT. Amino acid sequence: CASSDGSGNTIYF.

This clone was found a few times. The CDR3: CASSRPGIANYGYTF. CDR3 in DNA: TGTGCCAGCAGCAGACCAGGGATTGCTAACTATGGCTACACCTTC. This chain connects TRBV21-1 to TRBJ1-2; whether TRBD1, the table's D call, matches the DNA was not checked. TRBV21-1 is described as a pseudogene. This CDR3 has 15 amino acids.

This chain joins TRBV28 and TRBJ2-7, with 7 bases lining up with TRBD2. Germline trimming cut 9 bases from V and 4 bases from J; bases unmatched to any gene: 12. The V gene's germline CDR1 is MDHEN and CDR2 SYDVKM. The CDR3 sequence is 14 residues long. DNA of the CDR3: TGTGCCAGTCGGGAGGCCCCCGAGGATTACGAGCAGTACTTC. Amino acid sequence: CASREAPEDYEQYF.

V is TRBV7-2 and J is TRBJ1-1, with a weak D call TRBD1 (6 bases). Germline lookup yields CDR1 SGHTA and CDR2 FQGNSA. CDR3 length equals 15 residues. V was pared by 5 bases and J by 1 base, with 14 bases between. CDR3 loop: CASSAKGGWNTEAFF. CDR3 nucleotide sequence: TGTGCCAGCAGCGCTAAGGGGGGGTGGAACACTGAAGCTTTCTTT. Full variable domain (rest looked up from reference TRBV7-2 and TRBJ1-1): GAGVSQSPSNKVTEKGKDVELRCDPISGHTALYWYRQSLGQGLEFLIYFQGNSAPDKSGLPSDRFSAERTGGSVSTLTIQRTQQEDSAVYLCASSAKGGWNTEAFFGQGTRLTVV.

The chain carries TRBV2 and TRBJ1-5; unclear D gene. The germline V and J ends were trimmed by 6 bases and 4 bases, with 13 bases remaining between them. The CDR3 is 14 residues long. Germline CDR1 SNHLY, CDR2 FYNNEI. The CDR3 region has the DNA TGTGCCAGCAGAGTCCCCTACCCGAATCAGCCCCAGCATTTT. Amino acid sequence: CASRVPYPNQPQHF.

A single count supports this clone. The chain carries TRBV27 and TRBJ2-3, with D perhaps matching TRBD2 (5 bases). V dropped 8 bases and J dropped 4 bases, with 10 bases sitting between them. This CDR3 is 12 amino acids long. Germline V gene lookup returns CDR1 MNHEY and CDR2 SMNVEV (reference sequence). This CDR3 is CASGGGPDTQYF. As DNA, the CDR3 is TGTGCCAGCGGTGGAGGCCCAGATACGCAGTATTTT.

CDR3 protein: CASSSTGVGETQYF. CDR3 DNA sequence: TGTGCCAGTAGTTCTACAGGGGTCGGTGAGACCCAGTACTTC. This rearrangement joins TRBV19 to TRBJ2-5, with TRBD1 matching 7 bases. The V and J ends lost 5 bases and 5 bases, in that order; junction bases with no gene match: 8. Per the germline V gene, CDR1 is LNHDA and CDR2 is SQIVND (reference sequence). The CDR3 length is 14 residues.

This chain links TRBV5-6 with TRBJ2-7; D assignment may be TRBD1 or TRBD2 (5 bases each). Germline V lookup: CDR1 SGHDT, CDR2 YYEEEE. This CDR3 contains 12 residues. V was cut by 4 bases and J by 11 bases, with 16 bases left in between. The CDR3 here is CASSLPTGPKYF. In DNA form, the CDR3 reads TGTGCCAGCAGCCTTCCAACGGGACCTAAGTACTTC.

This sequence joins TRBV19 and TRBJ1-1, with D perhaps matching TRBD1 (6 bases). The V gene's germline CDR1 is LNHDA and CDR2 SQIVND (reference sequence). The CDR3 contains 14 residues. V gave up 5 bases and J gave up 2 bases, with 12 bases separating them. The CDR3 bases are TGTGCCAGTAGTGCAGGGGCCACTAACACTGAAGCTTTCTTT. It specifies CASSAGATNTEAFF.

This chain joins TRBV18 and TRBJ2-7; D gene ambiguous. The CDR3 contains 16 residues. Trimming removed 1 base at V and 3 bases at J, with 16 bases between. Germline assignment: CDR1 KGHSH and CDR2 LQKENI. For the CDR3, the DNA is TGTGCCAGCTCACCACGAGGAGACGGTTTACGCTACGAGCAGTACTTC. Protein: CASSPRGDGLRYEQYF.

This clone turned up a few times. The gene calls are TRBV19 and TRBJ1-4; 7 bases map to TRBD1. Germline values: CDR1 LNHDA, CDR2 SQIVND (reference sequence). J gave up 7 bases and V 3 bases, and 8 bases lay outside the gene matches. The CDR3 consists of 15 residues. This CDR3 is CASSILTGRSEKLFF. Here the CDR3 DNA reads TGTGCCAGTAGTATTTTGACAGGGCGGAGTGAAAAACTGTTTTTT.

The rearrangement uses TRBV4-1 and TRBJ2-1; 9 nucleotides match TRBD2. The V gene end was trimmed by 0 bases and the J gene end by 4 bases; junction bases not matched to a gene: 7. The length of the CDR3 is 17 residues. Germline V gene sequence: CDR1 MGHRA, CDR2 YSYEKL. In DNA, the CDR3 is TGCGCCAGCAGCCAAGAGATTCTCCTAGCGGGGTACAATGAGCAGTTCTTC. This sequence encodes CASSQEILLAGYNEQFF.

This chain connects TRBV19 to TRBJ2-5; TRBD1 aligns across 8 bases. Germline trimming cut 8 bases from V and 4 bases from J; bases unmatched to any gene: 3. The CDR3 is 12 amino acids. CDR1 LNHDA and CDR2 SQIVND come from the germline V gene (reference sequence). The chain's CDR3 is CASGTGGETQYF. Written as DNA, the CDR3 is TGTGCCAGTGGTACAGGGGGAGAGACCCAGTACTTC.

This clone was counted once. This sequence joins TRBV18 and TRBJ1-1, with a weak D call TRBD1 (6 bases). Germline V lookup: CDR1 KGHSH, CDR2 LQKENI. CDR3 length equals 16 residues. Trimming shortened V by 5 bases and J by 0 bases, and 16 bases separated the two germline ends. CDR3 in DNA: TGTGCCAGCTCAAAACAGGGTAGAGGGATGAACACTGAAGCTTTCTTT. Translation: CASSKQGRGMNTEAFF.

The chain uses TRBV5-6 and TRBJ2-6, with a possible D match to TRBD2 (5 bases). The CDR3 runs to 14 residues. V shed 5 bases and J shed 3 bases, with 9 bases lying between them. The germline CDR1 and CDR2 sequences are SGHDT and YYEEEE. The CDR3 nucleotides read TGTGCCAGCAGGAGGGTTAGTGGGGCCAACGTCCTGACTTTC. It specifies CASRRVSGANVLTF. Variable domain in full (rest from reference TRBV5-6 and TRBJ2-6): DAGVTQSPTHLIKTRGQQVTLRCSPKSGHDTVSWYQQALGQGPQFIFQYYEEEERQRGNFPDRFSGHQFPNYSSELNVNALLLGDSALYLCASRRVSGANVLTFGAGSRLTVL.

The CDR3 is CASSQAAGRNEQYF. CDR3 bases: TGTGCCAGCAGCCAAGCGGCAGGGAGGAACGAGCAGTACTTC. The chain combines TRBV14 with TRBJ2-7; the D gene is possibly TRBD2 (6 bases). V lost 1 base to trimming and J lost 5 bases, with 12 bases between them. The CDR3 consists of 14 residues. Germline V CDR1 and CDR2: SGHDN, FVKESK.

V and J are TRBV5-1 and TRBJ1-1, with D possibly matching TRBD1 (6 bases). Germline loops: CDR1 SGHRS, CDR2 YFSETQ. The ends were cut back, 5 bases at V and 5 bases at J, with 16 bases in the middle. The CDR3 is 14 amino acids. CDR3 region: CASSLQGGGTEAFF. The CDR3 region has the DNA TGCGCCAGCAGTTTACAGGGCGGGGGGACTGAAGCTTTCTTT.